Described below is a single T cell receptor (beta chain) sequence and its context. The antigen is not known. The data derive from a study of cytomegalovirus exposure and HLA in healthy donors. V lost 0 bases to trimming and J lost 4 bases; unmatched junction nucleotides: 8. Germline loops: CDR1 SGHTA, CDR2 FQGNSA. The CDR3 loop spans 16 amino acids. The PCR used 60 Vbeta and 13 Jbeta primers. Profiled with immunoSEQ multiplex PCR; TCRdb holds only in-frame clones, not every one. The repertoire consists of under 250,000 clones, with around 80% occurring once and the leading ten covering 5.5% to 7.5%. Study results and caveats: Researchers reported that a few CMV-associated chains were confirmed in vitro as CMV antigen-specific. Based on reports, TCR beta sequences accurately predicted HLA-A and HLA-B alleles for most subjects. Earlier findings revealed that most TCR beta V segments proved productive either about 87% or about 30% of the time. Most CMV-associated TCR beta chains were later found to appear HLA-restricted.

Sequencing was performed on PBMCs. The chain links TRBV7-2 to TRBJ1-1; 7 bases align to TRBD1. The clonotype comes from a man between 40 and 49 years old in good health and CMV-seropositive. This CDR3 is CASSLAGTAQSTEAFF. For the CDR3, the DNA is TGTGCCAGCAGCTTAGCGGGGACAGCGCAGAGCACTGAAGCTTTCTTT.